This TCR beta chain derives from a study of control samples from healthy donors and cancer patients. The table lists this clone with a count of one. The CDR3 runs to 15 residues. Germline CDR1 reads SNHLY; CDR2 reads FYNNEI. The J segment lost 0 bases and the V segment lost 8 bases, leaving 5 bases of the junction unmatched. Profiled with immunoSEQ multiplex PCR; TCRdb holds only in-frame clones, not every one. Counted here are approximately 150,000 clones, about 90% occurring once; the ten biggest clones make up 1.5% to 2%. The sequencing sample was made of blood. The chain employs TRBV2 and TRBJ2-2, with 8 bases matching TRBD1. This TCR was recovered from a man between 18 and 35 years old in good health. The CDR3 DNA reads as TGTGCCAGCCGTTGGACAGGGTCGAACACCGGGGAGCTGTTTTTT. Encoded protein: CASRWTGSNTGELFF.